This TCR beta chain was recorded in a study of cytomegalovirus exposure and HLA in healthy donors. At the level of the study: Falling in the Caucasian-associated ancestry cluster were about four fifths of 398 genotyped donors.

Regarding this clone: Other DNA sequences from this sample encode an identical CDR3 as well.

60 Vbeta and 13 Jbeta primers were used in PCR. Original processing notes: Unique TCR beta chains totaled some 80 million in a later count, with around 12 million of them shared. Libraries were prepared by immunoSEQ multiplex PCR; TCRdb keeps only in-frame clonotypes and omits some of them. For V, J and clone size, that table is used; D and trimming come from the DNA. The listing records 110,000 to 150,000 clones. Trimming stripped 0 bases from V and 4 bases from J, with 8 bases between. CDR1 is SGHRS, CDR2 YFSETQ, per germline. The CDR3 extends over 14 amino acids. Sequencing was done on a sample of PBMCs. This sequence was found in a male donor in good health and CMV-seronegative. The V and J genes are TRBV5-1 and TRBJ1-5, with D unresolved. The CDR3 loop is CASSLGTVNQPQHF. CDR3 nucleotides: TGCGCCAGCAGCTTGGGAACAGTGAATCAGCCCCAGCATTTT.